This T cell receptor beta chain was captured by sequencing in a study of blood T cell repertoires in COVID-19. Study-wide context: Specimens from acute and convalescent COVID-19 originated in the United States, Italy and Spain. In each case, the material was cDNA or gDNA derived from T cells, B-cell-depleted T cells, or PBMCs.

V lost 5 bases to trimming and J lost 7 bases; unmatched junction nucleotides: 6. This CDR3 is built from 14 residues. Germline assignment: CDR1 MDHEN and CDR2 SYDVKM. In the original analysis: Amplification with reference gene primers provided the estimates of nucleated cell counts. The protocol was immunoSEQ multiplex PCR, while the TCRdb copy is restricted to in-frame clones and leaves out a portion. D and trimming come from the DNA, and the V and J calls and clone size come from that table. The sample has about 60,000 clones; roughly 80% are singletons. The source material was peripheral blood. This TCR derives from a human donor in a cohort sampled during active COVID-19. This chain connects TRBV28 to TRBJ2-1, with 9 positions matching TRBD2. The chain's CDR3 is CASSGGLARNEQFF. The CDR3 DNA sequence: TGTGCCAGCAGTGGAGGACTAGCGCGAAATGAGCAGTTCTTC.